Below, 19 T cell receptor beta chains from the same sample are listed, as sequenced in a study of radiation and T cells in renal cell carcinoma. Clones were read by immunoSEQ multiplex PCR, and TCRdb kept only the in-frame ones, dropping some. The table records 140,000 to 150,000 clones, approximately 90% of them present only once. Stated time point: baseline pretreatment blood. Noted treatment: 15 Gy SBRT to primary tumor, nephrectomy 4 weeks later. Sequencing was performed on blood, taken from a patient whose treatment included radiotherapy and nephrectomy. These receptors were taken from a woman aged 70-85 years with renal cell carcinoma.

The V gene is TRBV5-1, the J gene TRBJ2-3; 16 bases fit TRBD2. V gave up 4 bases and J gave up 6 bases; unmatched junction bases: 5. The CDR3 loop spans 16 amino acids. Germline lookup yields CDR1 SGHRS and CDR2 YFSETQ. CDR3 DNA: TGCGCCAGCAGCCCGGGACTAGCGGGGGGGCCTGATACGCAGTATTTT. This sequence encodes CASSPGLAGGPDTQYF.

This CDR3 reads CASSQGGEIRDEQYF. The CDR3 DNA reads as TGCGCCAGCAGCCAAGGGGGGGAAATTCGCGACGAGCAGTACTTC. This chain joins TRBV4-3 and TRBJ2-7; D perhaps matches TRBD2 (6 bases). V dropped 1 base and J dropped 5 bases, with 15 bases sitting between them. The CDR3 has 15 amino acids. Germline-derived CDR1 and CDR2 are LGHNA and YSLEER.

The CDR3 here is CASSYGTGNTDTQYF. CDR3 bases: TGTGCCAGCAGCTACGGGACAGGGAACACAGATACGCAGTATTTT. The chain uses TRBV11-2 and TRBJ2-3, with TRBD1 identical over 9 bases. Germline V gene sequence: CDR1 SGHAT, CDR2 FQNNGV. Trimming took 4 bases from V and 2 from J; bases not matched to a gene: 4. The CDR3 totals 15 residues.

The CDR3 DNA is TGTGCCAGCAGTTACTCCGGGAACAGGAACTACGAGCAGTACTTC. It specifies CASSYSGNRNYEQYF. V usage is TRBV6-5 and J usage is TRBJ2-7; D is possibly TRBD1 or TRBD2 (5 bases each). CDR3 length: 15 amino acids. CDR1 is MNHEY, CDR2 SVGAGI, per germline. V lost 0 bases to trimming and J lost 3 bases, with 12 bases between them.

The chain combines TRBV9 with TRBJ2-7, with a possible D match to TRBD1 (5 bases). Trimming removed 0 bases from V and 3 bases from J, with 10 bases in between. Looked up from germline, CDR1 is SGDLS and CDR2 is YYNGEE. This CDR3 contains 14 residues. The CDR3, as DNA: TGTGCCAGCAGCGTAGTCTCAGGGCTCTACGAGCAGTACTTC. Amino acid sequence: CASSVVSGLYEQYF.

The gene calls are TRBV9 and TRBJ1-1; TRBD1 matches at 8 bases. The CDR3 totals 15 residues. V lost 4 bases to trimming and J lost 3 bases; unmatched junction nucleotides: 8. Per germline, CDR1 SGDLS and CDR2 YYNGEE. The CDR3 sequence: CASSPYRGADTEAFF. In DNA form, the CDR3 reads TGTGCCAGCAGCCCTTACAGGGGGGCGGACACTGAAGCTTTCTTT.

The chain has TRBV5-8 and TRBJ1-1; D perhaps matches TRBD1 (5 bases). The germline V gene has CDR1 SGHTS and CDR2 YDEGEE. The CDR3 loop spans 15 amino acids. With 3 bases removed from V and 1 base from J, the gap between germline ends came to 13 bases. The CDR3 DNA reads as TGTGCCAGCAGCTCCGGGACCGATAAGAACACTGAAGCTTTCTTT. Its translation: CASSSGTDKNTEAFF.

The rearrangement uses TRBV7-9 and TRBJ2-7; TRBD1 matches 10 bases. The CDR3 is 15 amino acids. V dropped 5 bases and J dropped 6; count of bases not matched to a gene: 10. CDR1 is SEHNR, CDR2 FQNEAQ, per germline (reference sequence). The CDR3 protein is CASSLGSGQGGEQYF. The CDR3 DNA reads TGTGCCAGCAGCCTTGGCTCCGGACAGGGGGGCGAGCAGTACTTC.

The chain joins TRBV5-1 to TRBJ1-3; 7 positions match TRBD1. The CDR3 sequence is 15 residues long. With V trimmed by 5 bases and J by 3 bases, 8 bases remained unmatched. Per the germline V gene, CDR1 is SGHRS and CDR2 is YFSETQ. This CDR3 reads CASRQTTGYGNTIYF. For the CDR3, the DNA is TGCGCCAGCAGGCAGACGACAGGGTATGGAAACACCATATATTTT.

The V and J genes are TRBV5-4 and TRBJ2-7; TRBD2 agrees at 8 bases. V trimming: 0 bases; J trimming: 6 bases; junction bases outside the gene matches: 8. This CDR3 spans 15 amino acids. Germline V lookup: CDR1 SGHNT, CDR2 YYREEE (reference sequence). CDR3 DNA: TGTGCCAGCAGCTTGGCGGGGGGGCCCGTTGGCGAGCAGTACTTC. Protein sequence: CASSLAGGPVGEQYF.

The chain joins TRBV25-1 to TRBJ1-2; D is ambiguous. Germline CDR1 is MGHDK and CDR2 is SYGVNS. The CDR3 has 13 residues. Trimming took off 4 bases at V and 1 base at J, with 7 bases between the two ends. The chain's CDR3 is CASSGNLNYGYTF. CDR3 nucleotides: TGTGCCAGCAGTGGGAACCTTAACTATGGCTACACCTTC.

V is TRBV15 and J is TRBJ2-3; D unresolved. Germline CDR1 and CDR2: LNHNV and YYDKDF (reference sequence). This CDR3 contains 14 residues. Trimming took 3 bases from V and 1 from J, leaving 8 bases between them. CDR3 sequence: CATSRGSRTDTQYF. In nucleotides, the CDR3 is TGTGCCACCAGCAGGGGTTCTCGCACAGATACGCAGTATTTT.

The chain carries TRBV6-6 and TRBJ2-3, with 9 bases fitting TRBD2. Trimming removed 2 bases from V and 3 bases from J; junction bases left unmatched: 3. The CDR3 extends over 15 amino acids. The germline CDR1 and CDR2 sequences are MNHNY and SVGAGI (reference sequence). CDR3: CASSYRGGATDTQYF. The DNA of the CDR3 is TGTGCCAGCAGTTACCGCGGGGGGGCGACAGATACGCAGTATTTT.

The gene calls are TRBV7-9 and TRBJ2-3; D could derive from TRBD1 or TRBD2 (6 bases each). The CDR3 runs to 16 residues. V lost 1 base to trimming and J lost 2 bases, with 13 bases between them. CDR1 SEHNR and CDR2 FQNEAQ come from the germline V gene (reference sequence). The DNA for the CDR3 is TGTGCCAGCAGCTTAGAGGGGGGTAGAACCACAGATACGCAGTATTTT. This encodes CASSLEGGRTTDTQYF. The full variable domain, completed using reference TRBV7-9 and TRBJ2-3, is DTGVSQNPRHKITKRGQNVTFRCDPISEHNRLYWYRQTLGQGPEFLTYFQNEAQLEKSRLLSDRFSAERPKGSFSTLEIQRTEQGDSAMYLCASSLEGGRTTDTQYFGPGTRLTVL.

The V call is TRBV5-1, the J call TRBJ2-1; 9 nucleotides line up with TRBD2. This CDR3 region has 13 residues. Germline CDR1 and CDR2: SGHRS and YFSETQ. V shed 6 bases and J 7 bases; nucleotides not matched to a gene: 5. In DNA form, the CDR3 reads TGCGCCAGCACCGCGGGGGGGCTAAATGAGCAGTTCTTC. It is translated as CASTAGGLNEQFF.

The gene calls are TRBV5-1 and TRBJ2-5; D possibly corresponds to TRBD2 (7 bases). Germline V CDR1 and CDR2: SGHRS, YFSETQ. The CDR3 sequence is 14 residues long. Trimming took 6 bases from V and 3 from J, leaving 15 bases between them. This CDR3 is CASNLWGGEETQYF. The CDR3 DNA reads TGCGCCAGCAACCTTTGGGGGGGCGAAGAGACCCAGTACTTC. The full variable domain, with the rest looked up from reference TRBV5-1 and TRBJ2-5, is KAGVTQTPRYLIKTRGQQVTLSCSPISGHRSVSWYQQTPGQGLQFLFEYFSETQRNKGNFPGRFSGRQFSNSRSEMNVSTLELGDSALYLCASNLWGGEETQYFGPGTRLLVL.

The chain combines TRBV19 with TRBJ1-1; a possible D gene is TRBD1 (5 bases). Germline values: CDR1 LNHDA, CDR2 SQIVND (reference sequence). The CDR3 is 15 residues long. V lost 4 bases, J lost 1 base, and 13 bases lay in between. The CDR3 loop reads CASSRSRGWNTEAFF. Written as DNA, the CDR3 is TGTGCCAGTAGTAGGTCGCGGGGGTGGAACACTGAAGCTTTCTTT.

J is TRBJ1-4 and V is TRBV11-2; D is uncertain. This CDR3 contains 15 residues. Germline loops: CDR1 SGHAT, CDR2 FQNNGV. Trimming pared 0 bases from V and 5 bases from J, leaving 10 bases between. The CDR3 DNA follows: TGTGCCAGCAGCTTAGAGTCAGGTACCAATGAAAAACTGTTTTTT. Its protein product is CASSLESGTNEKLFF.

This sequence joins TRBV6-5 and TRBJ2-2; 7 nucleotides agree with TRBD1. CDR1 and CDR2 (germline): MNHEY, SVGAGI. This CDR3 has 14 residues. Trimming at V came to 6 bases and at J to 6 bases, leaving 7 bases not matched to a gene. CDR3 nucleotides: TGTGCCAGCAGGTTAACAGGGGTCCCCGGGGAGCTGTTTTTT. Protein product: CASRLTGVPGELFF.